This passage covers 20 T cell receptor beta chains from one sample sequenced in a study of spatial heterogeneity in lung cancer. Study-level points and caveats: In tumors, expanded intratumoral alpha and beta TCR counts tracked mutation counts.

TCRdb called the 5' RACE reads again in MiXCR, with one record for every CDR3 protein. The table has more than 4,500 distinct CDR3 sequences, roughly an eighth seen once. What these receptors recognize is not known. Time point denoted: sample taken at primary tumor resection. Sequenced here: lung tumor tissue, sampled at surgery. These receptors were collected from a male donor with early-stage non-small cell lung cancer.

This clonotype was observed at least ten times. This sequence joins TRBV28 and TRBJ2-7, with 8 bases aligning to TRBD1. The V gene end was trimmed by 4 bases and the J gene end by 1 base; junction bases not matched to a gene: 6. Germline-derived CDR1 and CDR2 are MDHEN and SYDVKM. This CDR3 spans 15 amino acids. The CDR3 loop reads CASSSTGQGSYEQYF. The CDR3 nucleotides read TGTGCCAGCAGTTCCACCGGACAGGGATCCTACGAGCAGTACTTC.

This clonotype occurred once. This chain uses TRBV5-1 with TRBJ2-7; possibly TRBD1 for D (6 bases). The germline V gene encodes CDR1 SGHRS and CDR2 YFSETQ. V was trimmed by 2 bases and J by 1 base, leaving 13 bases between them. CDR3 size: 15 residues. CDR3 region: CASSLIQGHSYEQYF. DNA of the CDR3: TGCGCCAGCAGCTTAATACAGGGCCATTCCTACGAGCAGTACTTC.

The table lists this clonotype with a few counts. The chain combines TRBV6-2 or TRBV6-3 with TRBJ2-3; D might be TRBD2 (6 bases). Trimming took 4 bases from V and 2 from J, leaving 13 bases between them. This CDR3 region has 15 residues. Germline V CDR1 and CDR2: MNHEY, SVGEGT. The CDR3 is CASSSAAGFTDTQYF. Here the CDR3 DNA reads TGTGCCAGCAGTTCAGCGGCGGGATTCACAGATACGCAGTATTTT.

This clonotype was seen only a few times. The CDR3 sequence is CASRSLTGGIEQFF. CDR3 DNA: TGTGCCAGCCGATCCTTGACAGGGGGCATTGAGCAGTTCTTC. V usage is TRBV7-2 and J usage is TRBJ2-1; 10 nucleotides match TRBD1. V lost 8 bases to trimming and J lost 9 bases; unmatched junction nucleotides: 10. Germline lookup yields CDR1 SGHTA and CDR2 FQGNSA. The CDR3 length is 14 residues.

Remarks on this clonotype: This may arise from a read error, as a much more abundant clone is one base away. CDR3 residues: CASSQDGAAIREQFF. The CDR3 DNA is TGTGCCAGCAGCCAAGATGGGGCGGCAATACGGGAGCAGTTCTTC. This rearrangement joins TRBV4-2 to TRBJ2-1; D is perhaps TRBD1 (5 bases). From germline, CDR1 is LGHNA and CDR2 YNFKEQ. CDR3 length equals 15 residues. V shed 0 bases and J shed 10 bases, with 16 bases lying between them.

The sample holds a few counts of this clonotype. The V and J genes are TRBV4-1 and TRBJ2-3; D is perhaps TRBD1 or TRBD2 (5 bases each). V lost 5 bases, J lost 9 bases, and 21 bases lay in between. This CDR3 spans 15 amino acids. The V gene's germline CDR1 is MGHRA and CDR2 YSYEKL. As DNA, the CDR3 is TGCGCCAGCAGCTCCCCCGGGACCGGAGCGAGGACGCAGTATTTT. This gives the protein CASSSPGTGARTQYF.

The chain has TRBV20-1 and TRBJ2-5; a possible D gene is TRBD1 (6 bases). Trimming cost V 3 bases and J 1 base, with 9 bases left between them. The CDR3 is made up of 13 amino acids. Germline-derived CDR1 and CDR2 are DFQATT and SNEGSKA (reference sequence). The CDR3 nucleotides are TGCAGTGCTAGGAGGGGGACCCAAGAGACCCAGTACTTC. Residues: CSARRGTQETQYF.

This clonotype was picked up a small number of times. The chain joins TRBV18 to TRBJ2-1; TRBD1 agrees at 10 bases. Unmatched junction bases numbered 9, after V lost 3 bases and J lost 7 bases. The CDR3 extends over 16 amino acids. Germline values: CDR1 KGHSH, CDR2 LQKENI. The CDR3 DNA reads as TGTGCCAGCTCACCCACCTATGGACAGGGGGGGAATGAGCAGTTCTTC. Translated: CASSPTYGQGGNEQFF.

A few counts support this clonotype. The V call is TRBV6-5, the J call TRBJ2-6, with 8 bases aligning to TRBD1. V was clipped by 4 bases and J by 0 bases; unmatched bases: 8. Germline values: CDR1 MNHEY, CDR2 SVGAGI. The length of the CDR3 is 18 residues. The CDR3 protein is CASSSADRVLSGANVLTF. The CDR3 DNA reads as TGTGCCAGCAGTTCCGCGGACAGGGTGCTCTCTGGGGCCAACGTCCTGACTTTC.

The chain combines TRBV11-2 with TRBJ1-4, with 10 bases identical to TRBD1. Germline-derived CDR1 and CDR2 are SGHAT and FQNNGV. There are 17 residues in the CDR3. Trimming took 4 bases from V and 0 from J; bases not matched to a gene: 5. CDR3 DNA sequence: TGTGCCAGCAGCTGGACAGGGGGATATGCAACTAATGAAAAACTGTTTTTT. It specifies CASSWTGGYATNEKLFF. The variable domain in full, completed from reference TRBV11-2 and TRBJ1-4, reads EAGVAQSPRYKIIEKRQSVAFWCNPISGHATLYWYQQILGQGPKLLIQFQNNGVVDDSQLPKDRFSAERLKGVDSTLKIQPAKLEDSAVYLCASSWTGGYATNEKLFFGSGTQLSVL.

The chain recombines TRBV7-2 with TRBJ1-4; 10 nucleotides line up with TRBD1. The germline CDR1 and CDR2 sequences are SGHTA and FQGNSA. The CDR3 has 14 residues. With 4 bases clipped from V and 11 bases from J, the junction kept 7 bases outside the gene matches. The CDR3 DNA sequence: TGTGCCAGCAGCTCCGGGACAGGGGTTGGGAAACTGTTTTTT. Translation gives CASSSGTGVGKLFF.

The chain is built from TRBV11-2 and TRBJ2-1; perhaps TRBD1 as D (6 bases). Germline V gene data show CDR1 as SGHAT and CDR2 as FQNNGV. The V end lost 5 bases, the J end lost 7 bases, and 15 bases lay between the germline ends. The CDR3 totals 14 residues. CDR3 amino acids: CASSHGTSRNEQFF. The CDR3 DNA follows: TGTGCCAGCAGCCACGGGACATCTCGTAATGAGCAGTTCTTC. Based on the CDR3 plus reference TRBV11-2 and TRBJ2-1, the full variable domain is EAGVAQSPRYKIIEKRQSVAFWCNPISGHATLYWYQQILGQGPKLLIQFQNNGVVDDSQLPKDRFSAERLKGVDSTLKIQPAKLEDSAVYLCASSHGTSRNEQFFGPGTRLTVL.

Only a few counts were recorded for this clonotype. This sequence joins TRBV9 and TRBJ1-5; 7 bases fit TRBD1. Germline V lookup: CDR1 SGDLS, CDR2 YYNGEE. With 1 base clipped from V and 0 bases from J, the junction kept 16 bases outside the gene matches. This CDR3 is 20 amino acids long. The CDR3 nucleotides read TGTGCCAGCAGCGTATTCACCGGACAGGCCAGCATTTATAGCAATCAGCCCCAGCATTTT. It translates to CASSVFTGQASIYSNQPQHF.

This clonotype was seen more than once but under ten times. This chain uses TRBV3-1 with TRBJ2-3; 7 bases align to TRBD2. The V and J ends lost 0 bases and 6 bases, in that order; junction bases with no gene match: 12. Germline V gene lookup returns CDR1 LGHDT and CDR2 YNNKEL (reference sequence). This CDR3 spans 17 amino acids. The CDR3 nucleotides read TGTGCCAGCAGCCAAGATATCCGGCTAGCGGTGATGGATACGCAGTATTTT. Amino acid sequence: CASSQDIRLAVMDTQYF.

The V call is TRBV7-2, the J call TRBJ2-3, with 9 nucleotides matching TRBD2. The CDR3 contains 16 residues. The J segment lost 7 bases and the V segment lost 6 bases, leaving 14 bases of the junction unmatched. CDR1 SGHTA and CDR2 FQGNSA come from the germline V gene. The CDR3 nucleotides are TGTGCCAGCAGTGAAGGGCAGCTAGCGGGATCATATACGCAGTATTTT. This sequence encodes CASSEGQLAGSYTQYF.

The chain is built from TRBV10-2 and TRBJ2-7; 8 positions agree with TRBD2. J was trimmed by 2 bases and V by 5 bases; bases with no gene match: 5. The CDR3 sequence is 14 residues long. CDR1 and CDR2 from the germline V gene are WSHSY and SAAADI. The CDR3 nucleotides read TGCGCCAGCAGTCTAGCGGGCGAGACCTACGAGCAGTACGTC. This encodes CASSLAGETYEQYV.

A few counts support this clonotype. The chain carries TRBV20-1 and TRBJ2-7, with no clear D. This CDR3 spans 14 amino acids. The germline V gene encodes CDR1 DFQATT and CDR2 SNEGSKA (reference sequence). The V end lost 1 base, the J end lost 2 bases, and 12 bases lay between the germline ends. In DNA form, the CDR3 reads TGCAGTGCTAGAGGGCAAGGGAATCCCTACGAGCAGTACTTC. The encoded protein is CSARGQGNPYEQYF.

A remark on this clonotype: Since a much larger clone is just one base distant, this may be a read error. V and J are TRBV12-3 or TRBV12-4 and TRBJ2-7; D gene uncertain. The CDR3 spans 12 residues. The V end was cut by 4 bases, the J end by 3 bases, with 7 bases between. CDR3 region: CASSYARYEQYF. In DNA, the CDR3 is TGTGCCAGCAGTTACGCCCGCTACGAGCAGTACTTC.

The rearrangement links TRBV20-1 to TRBJ1-2; D perhaps matches TRBD1 (6 bases). V lost 6 bases, J lost 4 bases, and 12 bases lay in between. Germline V CDR1 and CDR2: DFQATT, SNEGSKA (reference sequence). The CDR3 is 12 residues long. The CDR3 bases are TGCAGTGCCATTCGGGACATCTATGGCTACACCTTC. Its translation: CSAIRDIYGYTF.

This chain connects TRBV12-3 or TRBV12-4 to TRBJ2-7; 9 nucleotides agree with TRBD1. The V segment lost 2 bases and the J segment 4 bases; nucleotides outside the gene matches: 6. This CDR3 has 15 amino acids. This CDR3 reads CASSLTGTGTYEQYV. DNA of the CDR3: TGTGCCAGCAGTTTAACCGGGACAGGGACTTACGAGCAGTACGTC.